This T cell receptor beta chain was recorded in a study of blood T cell repertoires in COVID-19. The overall study: Samples of COVID-19 (acute and convalescent) were obtained from the United States, Italy and Spain. Sources were T cells, B-cell-depleted T cells, or PBMCs; the material itself was cDNA or gDNA.

This CDR3 is 12 amino acids long. V was clipped by 5 bases and J by 1 base, with 5 bases between them. Germline CDR1 and CDR2: SGDLS and YYNGEE. Per the original data handling: For nucleated cells, counts were estimated from reference gene primer amplification. Method: immunoSEQ multiplex PCR; TCRdb's copy keeps in-frame clones and lacks some. From that table come the V and J calls and clone size; the DNA was used to work out D and trimming. The sample lists about 300,000 clones; roughly 88% were seen once. The sample was peripheral blood. The sequence was collected from a young man with active or convalescent COVID-19. The V and J genes are TRBV9 and TRBJ2-3; weak D call: TRBD1 (5 bases). This chain's CDR3 is CASRGGTDTQYF. CDR3 coding DNA: TGTGCCAGCAGAGGGGGCACAGATACGCAGTATTTT.